The clone carrying this T cell receptor (beta chain) was observed a handful of times. Its antigen is unknown. Germline V lookup: CDR1 MNHEY, CDR2 SVGAGI. The CDR3 extends over 15 amino acids. The V and J ends lost 2 bases and 3 bases, in that order; junction bases with no gene match: 6. These data are taken from a study of T cell repertoires and HLA-DP antigens. Clones were sequenced by immunoSEQ multiplex PCR, and TCRdb holds only the in-frame ones, with some missing. The data show almost 90,000 clones, around nine tenths seen once. The chain carries TRBV6-5 and TRBJ2-7, with 8 bases that match TRBD2. The sample comprised CD4+ T cells from PBMCs. The clonotype comes from a middle-aged man in good health and CMV-seronegative. Here the CDR3 DNA reads TGTGCCAGCAGTTACCGCCTAGCGGGTGGCTACGAGCAGTACTTC. Translation gives CASSYRLAGGYEQYF.